This T cell receptor beta chain was obtained from a study of regulatory T cells in long-lasting Graves disease. About this clonotype: Its target is unknown.

Relying on iRepertoire HTBI primers and Arm-PCR of CDR3 regions, the team built TCR beta libraries. One entry per CDR3 protein, called by TCRdb with MiXCR from the multiplex PCR reads. The sample holds 430,000 or so distinct CDR3 sequences, under 25% seen once. Time point described: persistent/refractory GD, antithyroid drugs over 5 years with positive TRAb. The TCR library used RNA extracted from PBMCs. Graves' disease diagnosis relied on American Thyroid Association guidelines. Study-level points and caveats: Samples came from peripheral blood alone, without thyroid tissue. Accuracy might have suffered from few samples.

The CDR3 covers 15 residues. V was clipped by 5 bases and J by 10 bases; unmatched bases: 12. Germline V lookup: CDR1 SEHNR, CDR2 FQNEAQ (reference sequence). The V call is TRBV7-9, the J call TRBJ2-1; 9 bases agree with TRBD2. Sequencing was performed on peripheral blood mononuclear cells (PBMCs), taken when the disease was refractory, from a patient treated with antithyroid drugs. The receptor comes from a female donor with Graves disease. The CDR3 DNA sequence: TGTGCCAGCAGCGCCCCGGGACTAGCCGAATCGGAGCAGTTCTTC. Translating it yields CASSAPGLAESEQFF.